This entry describes one T cell receptor (beta chain). Its antigen is unidentified. A much more abundant neighbour one base away suggests this may be a read error. The investigators amplified TCR beta CDR3 regions from RNA transcripts. Primed by the HTBI set, a first-round RT-PCR was run on the TCR CDR3. MiXCR, run by TCRdb on the multiplex PCR reads, gives a single entry per CDR3 protein. Of about 760,000 distinct CDR3 sequences listed, under 45% are singletons. The sample originates from a study of T cells in Graves' hyperthyroidism and ophthalmopathy. Study conclusions and caveats: Most thyroid clonotypes with frequency above 0.001 were detected in blood.

Investigators excluded patients with uncontrolled infection, other autoimmune disease, pregnancy or lactation. Germline V gene lookup returns CDR1 DFQATT and CDR2 SNEGSKA (reference sequence). The CDR3 covers 14 residues. This TCR was recovered from a woman aged 40 to 50 with Graves' hyperthyroidism. Sequencing was done on a sample of blood. The chain has TRBV20-1 and TRBJ1-4, with unresolved D. CDR3 bases: TGCAGTGCCAAAAGTCTCGAGGGTAATGAAAAACTGTCTTTT. Residues: CSAKSLEGNEKLSF.